The 3 T cell receptor beta chains presented below share a single source sample, sequenced in a study of Ad26.COV2.S vaccination and SARS-CoV-2 variants. The data were produced by immunoSEQ multiplex PCR, yet TCRdb's version contains in-frame clones alone and is incomplete. The table records approximately 400,000 clones, roughly nine tenths of them present only once. The sequenced sample was peripheral blood, obtained after recovery from COVID-19. The receptors shown here come from a human donor who had recovered from COVID-19.

The chain couples TRBV11-3 to TRBJ2-2; D uncertain. This CDR3 has 12 amino acids. The ends were cut back, 5 bases at V and 3 bases at J, with 4 bases in the middle. CDR1 is SGHNT, CDR2 YENEEA, per germline. The CDR3 protein is CASSPDTGELFF. CDR3 DNA: TGTGCCAGCAGCCCGGACACCGGGGAGCTGTTTTTT. Full variable domain (missing parts from reference TRBV11-3 and TRBJ2-2): EAGVVQSPRYKIIEKKQPVAFWCNPISGHNTLYWYLQNLGQGPELLIRYENEEAVDDSQLPKDRFSAERLKGVDSTLKIQPAELGDSAVYLCASSPDTGELFFGEGSRLTVL.

V usage is TRBV6-5 and J usage is TRBJ2-1, with 8 nucleotides matching TRBD2. The CDR3 runs 16 residues. The V gene's germline CDR1 is MNHEY and CDR2 SVGAGI. J lost 8 bases, V lost 4 bases, and 13 bases had no gene match. The CDR3 here is CASSWTFDGGVDEQFF. CDR3 nucleotide sequence: TGTGCCAGCAGTTGGACTTTTGACGGGGGGGTGGATGAGCAGTTCTTC.

The V and J genes are TRBV13 and TRBJ2-7, with D tentatively TRBD2 (6 bases). Germline V gene lookup returns CDR1 PRHDT and CDR2 FYEKMQ (reference sequence). The germline V and J ends were trimmed by 3 bases and 1 base, with 13 bases remaining between them. The CDR3 has 15 amino acids. CDR3 residues: CASSFTKGLSYEQYF. The CDR3 nucleotides read TGTGCCAGCAGCTTCACTAAGGGACTTTCCTACGAGCAGTACTTC. Full variable domain (remainder filled in from reference TRBV13 and TRBJ2-7): AAGVIQSPRHLIKEKRETATLKCYPIPRHDTVYWYQQGPGQDPQFLISFYEKMQSDKGSIPDRFSAQQFSDYHSELNMSSLELGDSALYFCASSFTKGLSYEQYFGPGTRLTVT.